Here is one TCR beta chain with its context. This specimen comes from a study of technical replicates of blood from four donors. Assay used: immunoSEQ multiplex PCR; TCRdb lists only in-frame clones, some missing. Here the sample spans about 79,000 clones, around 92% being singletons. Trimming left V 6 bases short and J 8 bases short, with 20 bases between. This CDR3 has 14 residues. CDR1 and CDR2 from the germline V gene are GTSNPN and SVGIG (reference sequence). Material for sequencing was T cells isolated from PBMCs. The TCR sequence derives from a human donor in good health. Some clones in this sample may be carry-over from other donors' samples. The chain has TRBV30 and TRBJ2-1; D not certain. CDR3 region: CACPRTGNGHEQFF. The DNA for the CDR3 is TGTGCCTGCCCTAGAACGGGTAATGGTCATGAGCAGTTCTTC. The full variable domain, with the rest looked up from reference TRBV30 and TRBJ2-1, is SQTIHQWPATLVQPVGSPLSLECTVEGTSNPNLYWYRQAAGRGLQLLFYSVGIGQISSEVPQNLSASRPQDRQFILSSKKLLLSDSGFYLCACPRTGNGHEQFFGPGTRLTVL.